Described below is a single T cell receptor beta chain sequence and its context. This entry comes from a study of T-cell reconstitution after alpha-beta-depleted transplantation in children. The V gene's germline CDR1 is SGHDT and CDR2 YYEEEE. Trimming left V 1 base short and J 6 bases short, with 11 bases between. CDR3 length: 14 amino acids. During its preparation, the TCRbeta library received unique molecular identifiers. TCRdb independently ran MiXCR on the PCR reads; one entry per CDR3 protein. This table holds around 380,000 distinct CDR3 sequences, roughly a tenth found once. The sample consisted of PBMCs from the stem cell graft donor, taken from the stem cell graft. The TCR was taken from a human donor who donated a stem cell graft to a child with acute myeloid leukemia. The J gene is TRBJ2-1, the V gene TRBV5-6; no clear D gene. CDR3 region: CASSLFYVGNEQFF. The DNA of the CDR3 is TGTGCCAGCAGCTTGTTCTATGTTGGCAATGAGCAGTTCTTC.